These 32 T cell receptor beta chains share one sample of origin, sequenced in a study of beta chain features in type 1 diabetes. The antigens these receptors bind are not known. Study-level results: For Type 1 diabetes patients, all four CD4+ subsets carried TCRB CDR3s that were moderately but significantly shorter.

Sequenced material consisted of expressed TCRB transcripts (all of the isolated RNA was reverse transcribed). Libraries were prepared by immunoSEQ multiplex PCR; TCRdb keeps only in-frame clonotypes and omits some of them. The sample includes approximately 30,000 clones, about two thirds of them seen just once. The sequenced sample was Tregs from blood. These receptors all come from a woman aged 25 to 39 with type 1 diabetes.

V gene TRBV7-9 combines with J gene TRBJ1-1; tentatively, D is TRBD1 (6 bases). The length of the CDR3 is 13 residues. The V and J ends lost 2 bases and 7 bases respectively, with 11 bases between them. Germline V lookup: CDR1 SEHNR, CDR2 FQNEAQ (reference sequence). CDR3 bases: TGTGCCAGCAGCTTAACAGGGACCGGTGAAGCTTTCTTT. Translating it yields CASSLTGTGEAFF.

The V and J genes are TRBV4-1 and TRBJ1-1, with 9 bases aligning to TRBD1. CDR1 and CDR2 (germline): MGHRA, YSYEKL. The ends lost 5 bases at V and 6 bases at J; junction bases unmatched: 10. The CDR3 is made up of 15 amino acids. This CDR3 reads CASSGRQGDSPEAFF. CDR3 nucleotide sequence: TGCGCCAGCAGCGGTCGACAGGGGGACTCCCCTGAAGCTTTCTTT.

The V and J genes are TRBV5-1 and TRBJ1-5, with 7 nucleotides matching TRBD1. J gave up 4 bases and V 4 bases, and 5 bases lay outside the gene matches. From germline, CDR1 is SGHRS and CDR2 YFSETQ. This CDR3 has 14 residues. CDR3 DNA sequence: TGCGCCAGCAGCGAGGGACAGTTAAATCAGCCCCAGCATTTT. Amino acids: CASSEGQLNQPQHF.

J is TRBJ1-2 and V is TRBV6-6, with a tentative D call TRBD1 (6 bases). CDR3 length: 16 amino acids. Germline CDR1 MNHNY, CDR2 SVGAGI (reference sequence). V was trimmed by 2 bases and J by 4 bases, leaving 17 bases between them. CDR3 sequence reads: CASSYPTGSSGYGYTF. CDR3 in DNA: TGTGCCAGCAGTTACCCAACAGGGTCTTCTGGCTATGGCTACACCTTC.

The chain carries TRBV13 and TRBJ1-2; the match to TRBD1 covers 10 bases. V was clipped by 5 bases and J by 4 bases; unmatched bases: 7. There are 15 residues in the CDR3. In germline, CDR1 is PRHDT, CDR2 FYEKMQ (reference sequence). The CDR3 DNA follows: TGTGCCAGCAGCCAAGGACAGGGGGGTCTCTATGGCTACACCTTC. It encodes CASSQGQGGLYGYTF.

The chain recombines TRBV18 with TRBJ2-2; D remains unclear. In germline, CDR1 is KGHSH, CDR2 LQKENI. This CDR3 is built from 15 residues. Between the trimmed V and J ends, which lost 4 bases and 2 bases, there was a span of 11 bases. DNA for the CDR3: TGTGCCAGCTCACGACAATATACTAACACCGGGGAGCTGTTTTTT. It codes for CASSRQYTNTGELFF. The full variable domain, in which reference TRBV18 and TRBJ2-2 provide the parts outside the CDR3, is NAGVMQNPRHLVRRRGQEARLRCSPMKGHSHVYWYRQLPEEGLKFMVYLQKENIIDESGMPKERFSAEFPKEGPSILRIQQVVRGDSAAYFCASSRQYTNTGELFFGEGSRLTVL.

In DNA, the CDR3 is TGTGCCAGCAGTTTCCAGGGGGCAGGAGTGGAGACCCAGTACTTC. It encodes CASSFQGAGVETQYF. V is TRBV27 and J is TRBJ2-5; TRBD1 agrees at 8 bases. The J segment lost 5 bases and the V segment lost 3 bases, leaving 8 bases of the junction unmatched. This CDR3 has 15 residues. The V gene's germline CDR1 is MNHEY and CDR2 SMNVEV (reference sequence).

This chain connects TRBV7-9 to TRBJ1-3; 8 bases agree with TRBD1. The germline gives CDR1 SEHNR, CDR2 FQNEAQ (reference sequence). Trimming removed 4 bases from V and 4 bases from J; junction bases left unmatched: 6. CDR3 length: 15 residues. CDR3 coding DNA: TGTGCCAGCAGCTACCTGACAGGGGTCGGAAACACCATATATTTT. It is translated as CASSYLTGVGNTIYF. Filled out from reference TRBV7-9 and TRBJ1-3, the complete variable domain reads DTGVSQNPRHKITKRGQNVTFRCDPISEHNRLYWYRQTLGQGPEFLTYFQNEAQLEKSRLLSDRFSAERPKGSFSTLEIQRTEQGDSAMYLCASSYLTGVGNTIYFGEGSWLTVV.

This clone was counted a few times. In nucleotides, the CDR3 is TGTGCCAGCAGTGTGTCTTTCTCCTGGGGGCAGGGTCAGCCCCAGCATTTT. Amino acids: CASSVSFSWGQGQPQHF. The chain combines TRBV2 with TRBJ1-5; TRBD1 might be the D (6 bases). Trimming removed 4 bases from V and 6 bases from J, with 22 bases in between. From germline, CDR1 is SNHLY and CDR2 FYNNEI. The CDR3 has 17 residues.

The chain is built from TRBV27 and TRBJ2-1, with TRBD2 matching over 7 bases. The CDR3 sequence is 16 residues long. V trimming: 6 bases; J trimming: 4 bases; junction bases outside the gene matches: 12. Germline V gives CDR1 MNHEY, CDR2 SMNVEV (reference sequence). For the CDR3, the DNA is TGTGCCAGCAGGGGGGGTGGAGCGGGAATATACAATGAGCAGTTCTTC. Translation: CASRGGGAGIYNEQFF.

J is TRBJ2-5 and V is TRBV4-1, with 13 nucleotides matching TRBD2. The DNA end favors TRBJ2-7, so the J call may be wrong. Germline CDR1 reads MGHRA; CDR2 reads YSYEKL. The CDR3 is made up of 17 amino acids. CDR3 amino acids: CASSPVRGLAGTYEQYF. The DNA of the CDR3 is TGCGCCAGCAGCCCCGTGCGGGGACTAGCGGGGACCTACGAGCAGTACTTC.

The rearrangement joins TRBV6-5 to TRBJ1-1, with a possible D match to TRBD1 (5 bases). This CDR3 spans 14 amino acids. In germline, CDR1 is MNHEY, CDR2 SVGAGI. V dropped 6 bases and J dropped 7 bases, with 18 bases sitting between them. The CDR3 here is CASSPPGLLGEAFF. CDR3 in DNA: TGTGCCAGCAGCCCCCCGGGACTTTTGGGTGAAGCTTTCTTT.

The chain recombines TRBV6-5 with TRBJ2-1; perhaps TRBD2 as D (6 bases). Germline V gene lookup returns CDR1 MNHEY and CDR2 SVGAGI. Trimming took 10 bases from V and 9 from J, leaving 22 bases between them. The CDR3 loop spans 14 amino acids. The CDR3 DNA reads as TGTGCCACCTTTCGGGGCGGGGTATTCGGTGAGCAGTTCTTC. Encoded protein: CATFRGGVFGEQFF.

As regards this clone: Other DNA sequences in the same sample also yield this CDR3. The gene calls are TRBV10-1 and TRBJ2-7; 8 bases match TRBD1. This CDR3 contains 13 residues. The germline CDR1 and CDR2 sequences are WNHNN and SYGVQD (reference sequence). J lost 6 bases, V lost 8 bases, and 9 bases had no gene match. The CDR3 DNA reads TGCGCCAGCGCTTCAGGGGGCCAGGGCGAGCAGTACTTC. It specifies CASASGGQGEQYF.

In this sample, this clone turned up a few times. This sequence joins TRBV7-2 and TRBJ2-3; TRBD2 aligns across 10 bases. The CDR3 totals 16 residues. V trimming: 5 bases; J trimming: 0 bases; junction bases outside the gene matches: 5. Per the germline V gene, CDR1 is SGHTA and CDR2 is FQGNSA. Here the CDR3 reads CASSLGLAASTDTQYF. CDR3 DNA: TGTGCCAGCAGCCTCGGACTAGCGGCTAGCACAGATACGCAGTATTTT.

As for this clone: Sequence at one end of the junction differs from germline and may be a read error. V gene TRBV2 combines with J gene TRBJ2-1; 8 bases fit TRBD2. The germline CDR1 and CDR2 sequences are SNHLY and FYNNEI. This CDR3 spans 13 amino acids. CDR3 in amino acids: CASTPPPSGSPIF. For the CDR3, the DNA is TGTGCCAGCACCCCACCCCCTAGCGGGTCCCCTATCTTC.

The chain is built from TRBV6-5 and TRBJ1-2; D might be TRBD1 (5 bases). This CDR3 spans 13 amino acids. Germline V gene data show CDR1 as MNHEY and CDR2 as SVGAGI. V was trimmed by 2 bases and J by 8 bases, leaving 12 bases between them. The DNA for the CDR3 is TGTGCCAGCAGTTACGTAGGGGCCGGGGGCTACACCTTC. Translating gives CASSYVGAGGYTF.

The J gene is TRBJ1-1, the V gene TRBV18, with 8 bases fitting TRBD1. The CDR3 is made up of 16 amino acids. J was trimmed by 2 bases and V by 6 bases; bases with no gene match: 11. Germline V gene sequence: CDR1 KGHSH, CDR2 LQKENI. CDR3 nucleotide sequence: TGTGCCAGCTCCCCCGGGACAGGAACGTTTAACACTGAAGCTTTCTTT. Translated, it gives CASSPGTGTFNTEAFF.

This clone was counted between two and nine times. This chain connects TRBV7-3 to TRBJ2-7; possible D gene TRBD1, 6 bases. The CDR3 runs to 13 residues. CDR1 SGHTA and CDR2 FQGTGA come from the germline V gene. Trimming left V 1 base short and J 7 bases short, with 11 bases between. CDR3 coding DNA: TGTGCCAGCAGCTTAAATGTGCAGGGGGAGCAGTACTTC. This encodes CASSLNVQGEQYF.

J is TRBJ1-6 and V is TRBV2, with 10 bases matching TRBD1. CDR3 length: 14 amino acids. Germline V CDR1 and CDR2: SNHLY, FYNNEI. The J segment lost 7 bases and the V segment lost 7 bases, leaving 4 bases of the junction unmatched. CDR3 nucleotides: TGTGCCAGCACATGGGACAGGGGAAATTCACCCCTCCACTTT. Its protein is CASTWDRGNSPLHF.

The rearrangement links TRBV2 to TRBJ1-1, with D uncertain. Germline lookup yields CDR1 SNHLY and CDR2 FYNNEI. With 6 bases removed from V and 1 base from J, the gap between germline ends came to 15 bases. The CDR3 runs 15 residues. CDR3 bases: TGTGCCAGCAGGCTTTCGGGATATGGGAACACTGAAGCTTTCTTT. It yields the protein CASRLSGYGNTEAFF.

The chain uses TRBV5-1 and TRBJ2-3; 9 bases map to TRBD1. Germline lookup yields CDR1 SGHRS and CDR2 YFSETQ. The V segment lost 4 bases and the J segment 3 bases; nucleotides outside the gene matches: 3. This CDR3 spans 14 amino acids. The CDR3 sequence: CASSVGTGTDTQYF. The CDR3 region has the DNA TGCGCCAGCAGCGTCGGGACAGGGACAGATACGCAGTATTTT.

In this sample, this clone turned up a few times. The chain joins TRBV19 to TRBJ2-2, with a weak D call TRBD1 (6 bases). This CDR3 spans 15 amino acids. Trimming shortened V by 5 bases and J by 5 bases, and 15 bases separated the two germline ends. The germline gives CDR1 LNHDA, CDR2 SQIVND (reference sequence). Here the CDR3 reads CASSPRTVQTGELFF. The CDR3 region has the DNA TGTGCCAGTAGTCCAAGGACAGTACAAACCGGGGAGCTGTTTTTT.

This sequence joins TRBV30 and TRBJ1-5, with TRBD1 identical over 9 bases. The CDR3 length is 13 residues. Germline assignment: CDR1 GTSNPN and CDR2 SVGIG (reference sequence). With 3 bases clipped from V and 6 bases from J, the junction kept 3 bases outside the gene matches. The CDR3 region is CAWSTGGGQPQHF. The CDR3 DNA follows: TGTGCCTGGAGCACAGGGGGCGGTCAGCCCCAGCATTTT.

The chain employs TRBV15 and TRBJ1-5, with 12 bases aligning to TRBD1. Per germline, CDR1 LNHNV and CDR2 YYDKDF (reference sequence). Losses at the gene ends were 0 bases for V and 1 base for J; bases not matched to a gene: 7. CDR3 size: 19 residues. The DNA for the CDR3 is TGTGCCACCAGCAGAGACCCAGGGACAGGGGGCAGGAGCAATCAGCCCCAGCATTTT. This gives the protein CATSRDPGTGGRSNQPQHF. Variable domain in full (rest from reference TRBV15 and TRBJ1-5): DAMVIQNPRYQVTQFGKPVTLSCSQTLNHNVMYWYQQKSSQAPKLLFHYYDKDFNNEADTPDNFQSRRPNTSFCFLDIRSPGLGDTAMYLCATSRDPGTGGRSNQPQHFGDGTRLSIL.

A single count supports this clone. This rearrangement joins TRBV10-1 to TRBJ2-1; 7 bases line up with TRBD2. The V gene's germline CDR1 is WNHNN and CDR2 SYGVQD (reference sequence). There are 13 residues in the CDR3. V shed 1 base and J 6 bases; nucleotides not matched to a gene: 0. CDR3 loop: CASSEWGGNEQFF. CDR3 nucleotide sequence: TGCGCCAGCAGTGAGTGGGGGGGCAATGAGCAGTTCTTC.

This clone was seen a single time. This chain uses TRBV28 with TRBJ1-2, with D possibly TRBD1 on 6 matching bases. The CDR3 has 12 amino acids. V was shortened by 7 bases and J by 4 bases, with 10 bases between the two germline ends. Germline V gene lookup returns CDR1 MDHEN and CDR2 SYDVKM. The CDR3 region has the DNA TGTGCCAGCATAGGGACATTCTATGGCTACACCTTC. This encodes CASIGTFYGYTF.

This rearrangement joins TRBV6-1 to TRBJ1-3, with 8 bases fitting TRBD1. The germline V gene encodes CDR1 MNHNS and CDR2 SASEGT. This CDR3 contains 15 residues. Unmatched junction bases numbered 6, after V lost 5 bases and J lost 3 bases. The CDR3 region is CASSPDRVFGNTIYF. The CDR3 DNA is TGTGCCAGCAGTCCGGACAGGGTATTTGGAAACACCATATATTTT.

The CDR3 sequence: CASSLSPRDRGFSSYNEQFF. The DNA for the CDR3 is TGTGCCAGCAGCCTTTCCCCCCGGGACAGGGGCTTTAGCTCCTACAATGAGCAGTTCTTC. V and J are TRBV9 and TRBJ2-1; TRBD1 agrees at 10 bases. The germline V gene has CDR1 SGDLS and CDR2 YYNGEE. The junction had 16 bases not matched to a gene; V was cut back by 4 bases and J by 0 bases. This CDR3 comprises 20 residues.

The chain joins TRBV5-1 to TRBJ2-7, with 7 positions matching TRBD1. CDR1 is SGHRS and CDR2 is YFSETQ in the germline V gene. Losses at the gene ends were 4 bases for V and 5 bases for J; bases not matched to a gene: 9. The CDR3 has 14 amino acids. The CDR3: CASSRQGESHEQYF. In nucleotides, the CDR3 is TGCGCCAGCAGCCGACAGGGTGAGTCCCACGAGCAGTACTTC.

The rearrangement links TRBV28 to TRBJ1-5; D is unclear. This CDR3 region has 11 residues. Germline lookup yields CDR1 MDHEN and CDR2 SYDVKM. The V gene lost 6 bases and the J gene lost 12 bases, with 12 bases spanning the gap. As DNA, the CDR3 is TGTGCCAGCAGAACATCCAGCGACCAGCATTTT. Its protein product is CASRTSSDQHF.

The V call is TRBV5-5, the J call TRBJ2-3; TRBD1 matches 7 bases. The CDR3 length is 16 residues. The germline CDR1 and CDR2 sequences are SGHKS and YYEKEE (reference sequence). After removal of 0 bases from V and 2 bases from J, the junction contained 6 bases not matched to a gene. The CDR3: CASSLAGTEVTDTQYF. The DNA for the CDR3 is TGTGCCAGCAGCTTGGCCGGGACAGAGGTCACAGATACGCAGTATTTT.